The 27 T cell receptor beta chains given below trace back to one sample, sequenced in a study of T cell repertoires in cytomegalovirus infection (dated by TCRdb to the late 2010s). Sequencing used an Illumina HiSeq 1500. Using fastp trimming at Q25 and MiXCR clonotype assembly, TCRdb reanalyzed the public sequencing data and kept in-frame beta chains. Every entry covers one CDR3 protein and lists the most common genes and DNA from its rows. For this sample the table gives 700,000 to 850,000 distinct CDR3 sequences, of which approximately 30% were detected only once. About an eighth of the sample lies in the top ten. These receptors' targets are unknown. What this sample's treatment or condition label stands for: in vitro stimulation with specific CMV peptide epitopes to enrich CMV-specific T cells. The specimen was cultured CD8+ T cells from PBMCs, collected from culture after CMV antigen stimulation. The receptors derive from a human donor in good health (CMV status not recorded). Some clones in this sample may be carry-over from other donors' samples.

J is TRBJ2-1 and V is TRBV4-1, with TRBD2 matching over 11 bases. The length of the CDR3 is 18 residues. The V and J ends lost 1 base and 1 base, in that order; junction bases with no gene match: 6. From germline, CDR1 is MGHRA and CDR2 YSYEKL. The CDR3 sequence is CASSQGLAGPFSYNEQFF. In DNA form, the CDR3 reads TGCGCCAGCAGCCAAGGACTAGCGGGACCCTTTTCCTACAATGAGCAGTTCTTC.

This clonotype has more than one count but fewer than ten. The CDR3: CASSPELRVGWETQYF. CDR3 nucleotides: TGTGCCAGCAGTCCCGAACTTAGGGTGGGTTGGGAGACCCAGTACTTC. The V gene is TRBV27, the J gene TRBJ2-5, with D unresolved. Per germline, CDR1 MNHEY and CDR2 SMNVEV (reference sequence). The CDR3 spans 16 residues. V shed 5 bases and J shed 5 bases, with 21 bases lying between them.

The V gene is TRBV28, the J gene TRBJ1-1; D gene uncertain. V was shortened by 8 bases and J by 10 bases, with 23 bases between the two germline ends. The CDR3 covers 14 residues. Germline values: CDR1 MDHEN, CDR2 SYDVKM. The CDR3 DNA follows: TGTGCCAGCCCTCCCCCGGATCCCACACTGGGAGCTTTCTTT. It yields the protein CASPPPDPTLGAFF.

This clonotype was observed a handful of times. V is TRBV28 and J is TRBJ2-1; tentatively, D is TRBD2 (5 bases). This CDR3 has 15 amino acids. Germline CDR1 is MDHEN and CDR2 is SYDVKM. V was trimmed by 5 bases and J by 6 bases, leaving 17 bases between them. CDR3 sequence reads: CASSDIGGLGNEQFF. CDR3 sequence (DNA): TGTGCCAGCAGTGATATAGGAGGATTGGGCAATGAGCAGTTCTTC. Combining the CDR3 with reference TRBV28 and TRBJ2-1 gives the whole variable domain DVKVTQSSRYLVKRTGEKVFLECVQDMDHENMFWYRQDPGLGLRLIYFSYDVKMKEKGDIPEGYSVSREKKERFSLILESASTNQTSMYLCASSDIGGLGNEQFFGPGTRLTVL.

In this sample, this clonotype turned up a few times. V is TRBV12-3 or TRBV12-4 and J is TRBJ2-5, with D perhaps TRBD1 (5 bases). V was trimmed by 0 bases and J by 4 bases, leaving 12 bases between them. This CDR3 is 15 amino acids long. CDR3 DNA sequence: TGTGCCAGCAGTTTAGCGCCCGTGGGGCCAGAGACCCAGTACTTC. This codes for CASSLAPVGPETQYF.

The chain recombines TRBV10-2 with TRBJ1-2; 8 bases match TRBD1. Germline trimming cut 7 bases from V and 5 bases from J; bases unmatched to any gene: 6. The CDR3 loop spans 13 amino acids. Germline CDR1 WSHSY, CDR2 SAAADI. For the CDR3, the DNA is TGCGCCAGCATGGGGGACAGGATGTATGGCTACACCTTC. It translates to CASMGDRMYGYTF.

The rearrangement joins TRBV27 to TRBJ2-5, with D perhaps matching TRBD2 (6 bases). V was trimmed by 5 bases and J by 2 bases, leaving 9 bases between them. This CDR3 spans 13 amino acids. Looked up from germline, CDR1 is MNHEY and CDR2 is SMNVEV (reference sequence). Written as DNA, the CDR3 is TGTGCCAGCAGTCGGGGGATACAAGAGACCCAGTACTTC. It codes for CASSRGIQETQYF.

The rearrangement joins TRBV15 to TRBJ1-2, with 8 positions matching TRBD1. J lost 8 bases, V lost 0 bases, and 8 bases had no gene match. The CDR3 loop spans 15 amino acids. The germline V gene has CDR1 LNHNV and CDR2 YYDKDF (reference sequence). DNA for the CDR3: TGTGCCACCAGCAGAGATCGAAGCAGGGGGCACGGCTACACCTTC. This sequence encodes CATSRDRSRGHGYTF.

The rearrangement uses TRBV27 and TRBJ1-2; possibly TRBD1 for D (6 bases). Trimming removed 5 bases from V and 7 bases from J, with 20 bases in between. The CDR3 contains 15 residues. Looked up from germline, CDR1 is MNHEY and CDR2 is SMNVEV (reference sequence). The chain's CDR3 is CASSAWDKIEVGYTF. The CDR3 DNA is TGTGCCAGCAGTGCGTGGGACAAGATCGAAGTTGGCTACACCTTC.

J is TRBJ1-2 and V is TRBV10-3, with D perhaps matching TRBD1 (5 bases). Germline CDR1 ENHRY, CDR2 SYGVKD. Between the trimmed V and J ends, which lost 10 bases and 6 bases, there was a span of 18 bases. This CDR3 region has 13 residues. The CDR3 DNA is TGTGCCACCTCTGCCCAGGGTTCCCATGGCTACACCTTC. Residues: CATSAQGSHGYTF.

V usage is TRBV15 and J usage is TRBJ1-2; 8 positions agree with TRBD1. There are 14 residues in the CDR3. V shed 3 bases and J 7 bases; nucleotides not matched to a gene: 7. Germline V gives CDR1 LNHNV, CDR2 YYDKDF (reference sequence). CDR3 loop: CATSSRKQGGGYTF. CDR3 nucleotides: TGTGCCACCAGCAGCCGTAAACAGGGGGGTGGCTACACCTTC. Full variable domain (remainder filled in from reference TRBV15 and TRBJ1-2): DAMVIQNPRYQVTQFGKPVTLSCSQTLNHNVMYWYQQKSSQAPKLLFHYYDKDFNNEADTPDNFQSRRPNTSFCFLDIRSPGLGDTAMYLCATSSRKQGGGYTFGSGTRLTVV.

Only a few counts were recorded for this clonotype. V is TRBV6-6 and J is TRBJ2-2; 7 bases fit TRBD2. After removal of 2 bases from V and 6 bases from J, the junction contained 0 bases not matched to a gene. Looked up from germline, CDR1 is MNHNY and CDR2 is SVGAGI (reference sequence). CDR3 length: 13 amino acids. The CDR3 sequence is CASSYGGAGELFF. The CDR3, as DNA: TGTGCCAGCAGTTACGGGGGGGCCGGGGAGCTGTTTTTT.

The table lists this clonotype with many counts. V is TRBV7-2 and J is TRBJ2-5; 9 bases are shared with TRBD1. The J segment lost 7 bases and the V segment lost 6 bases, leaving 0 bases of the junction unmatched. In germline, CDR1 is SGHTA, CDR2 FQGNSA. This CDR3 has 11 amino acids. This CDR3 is CASRGQGTQYF. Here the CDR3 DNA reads TGTGCCAGCAGGGGACAGGGGACCCAGTACTTC.

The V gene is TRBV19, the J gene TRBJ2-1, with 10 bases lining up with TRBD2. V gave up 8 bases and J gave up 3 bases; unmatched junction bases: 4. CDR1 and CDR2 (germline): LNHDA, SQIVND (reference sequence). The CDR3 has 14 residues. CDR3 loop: CASRTSGNYNEQFF. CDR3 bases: TGTGCCAGTCGGACTAGCGGCAACTACAATGAGCAGTTCTTC.

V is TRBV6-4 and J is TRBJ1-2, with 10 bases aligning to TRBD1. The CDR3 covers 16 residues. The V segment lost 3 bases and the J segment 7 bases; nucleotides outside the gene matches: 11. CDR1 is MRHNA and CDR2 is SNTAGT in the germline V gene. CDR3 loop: CASSDFPRTGGTGYTF. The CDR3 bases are TGTGCCAGCAGTGATTTTCCAAGGACAGGGGGGACTGGCTACACCTTC.

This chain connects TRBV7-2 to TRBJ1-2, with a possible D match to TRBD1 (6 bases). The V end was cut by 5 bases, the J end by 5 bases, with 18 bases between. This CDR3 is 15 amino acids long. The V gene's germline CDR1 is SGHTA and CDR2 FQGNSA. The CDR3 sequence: CASSPRSGTPYGYTF. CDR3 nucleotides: TGTGCCAGCAGCCCAAGGTCCGGGACACCGTATGGCTACACCTTC.

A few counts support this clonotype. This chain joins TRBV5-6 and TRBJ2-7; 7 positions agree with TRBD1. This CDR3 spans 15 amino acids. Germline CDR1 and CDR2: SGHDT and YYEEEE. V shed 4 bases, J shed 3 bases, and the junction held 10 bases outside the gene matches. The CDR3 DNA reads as TGTGCCAGCAGCCAAAGCCTCCGGGACAGCTACGAGCAGTACGTC. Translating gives CASSQSLRDSYEQYV.

CDR3 loop: CASSFPSRGNTEAFF. The CDR3, as DNA: TGTGCCAGCAGTTTTCCGAGCAGGGGGAACACTGAAGCTTTCTTT. The chain links TRBV28 to TRBJ1-1, with D possibly being TRBD1 (6 bases). In germline, CDR1 is MDHEN, CDR2 SYDVKM. The length of the CDR3 is 15 residues. The germline V and J ends were trimmed by 3 bases and 1 base, with 12 bases remaining between them.

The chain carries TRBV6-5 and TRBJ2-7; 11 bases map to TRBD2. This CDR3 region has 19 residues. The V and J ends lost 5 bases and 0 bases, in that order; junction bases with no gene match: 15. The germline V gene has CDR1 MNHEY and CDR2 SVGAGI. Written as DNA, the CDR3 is TGTGCCAGCAGTCCTAGCGGGGGGCCCCTAAGGGGAGGCTCCTACGAGCAGTACGTC. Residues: CASSPSGGPLRGGSYEQYV.

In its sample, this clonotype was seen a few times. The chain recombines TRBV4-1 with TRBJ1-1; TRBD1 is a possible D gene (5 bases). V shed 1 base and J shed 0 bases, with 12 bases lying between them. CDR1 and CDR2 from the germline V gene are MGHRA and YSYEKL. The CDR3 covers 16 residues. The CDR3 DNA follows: TGCGCCAGCAGCCAAGTGGGGGATCCGATGAACACTGAAGCTTTCTTT. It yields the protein CASSQVGDPMNTEAFF.

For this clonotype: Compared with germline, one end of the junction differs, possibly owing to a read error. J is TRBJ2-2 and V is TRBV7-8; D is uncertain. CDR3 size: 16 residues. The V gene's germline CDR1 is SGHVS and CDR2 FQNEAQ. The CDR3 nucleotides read TGTACCAGCAGCTTAAACCAGGATCCTACCACCGGGGAGCTGTTTTTT. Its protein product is CTSSLNQDPTTGELFF.

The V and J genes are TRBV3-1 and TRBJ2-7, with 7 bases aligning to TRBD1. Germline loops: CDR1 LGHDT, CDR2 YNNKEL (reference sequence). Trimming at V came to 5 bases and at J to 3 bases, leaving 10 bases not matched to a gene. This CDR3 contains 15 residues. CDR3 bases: TGTGCCAGCAGCGCGGACAGGTCATTAGTCTACGAGCAGTACTTC. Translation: CASSADRSLVYEQYF.

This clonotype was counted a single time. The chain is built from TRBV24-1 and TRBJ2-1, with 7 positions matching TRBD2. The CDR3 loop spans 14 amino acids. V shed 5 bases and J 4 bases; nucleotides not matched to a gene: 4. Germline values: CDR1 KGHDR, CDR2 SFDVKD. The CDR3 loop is CATSVAGEYNEQFF. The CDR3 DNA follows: TGTGCCACCAGTGTGGCGGGAGAATACAATGAGCAGTTCTTC.

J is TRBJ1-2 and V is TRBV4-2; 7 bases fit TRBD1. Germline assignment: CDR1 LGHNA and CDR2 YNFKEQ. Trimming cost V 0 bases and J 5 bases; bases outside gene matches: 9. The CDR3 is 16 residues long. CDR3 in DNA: TGTGCCAGCAGCCAAGAAATCGGGACAGCACCATATGGCTACACCTTC. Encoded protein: CASSQEIGTAPYGYTF.

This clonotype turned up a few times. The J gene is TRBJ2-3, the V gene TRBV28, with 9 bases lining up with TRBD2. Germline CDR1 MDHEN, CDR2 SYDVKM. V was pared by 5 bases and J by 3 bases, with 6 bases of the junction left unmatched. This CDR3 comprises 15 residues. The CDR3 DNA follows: TGTGCCAGCAGTATCGGGACTAGCCTGACAGATACGCAGTATTTT. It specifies CASSIGTSLTDTQYF.

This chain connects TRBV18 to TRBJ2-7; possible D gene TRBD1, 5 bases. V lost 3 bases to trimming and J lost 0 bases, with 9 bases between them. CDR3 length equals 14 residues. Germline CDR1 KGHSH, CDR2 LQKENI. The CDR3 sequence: CASSPTAYSYEQYF. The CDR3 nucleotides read TGTGCCAGCTCACCGACAGCGTACTCCTACGAGCAGTACTTC.

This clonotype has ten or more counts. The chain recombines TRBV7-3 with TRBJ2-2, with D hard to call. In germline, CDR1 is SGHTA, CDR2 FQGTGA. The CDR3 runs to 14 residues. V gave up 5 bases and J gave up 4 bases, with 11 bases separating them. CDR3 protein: CASSVLGSTGELFF. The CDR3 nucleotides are TGTGCCAGCAGCGTCCTTGGAAGCACCGGGGAGCTGTTTTTT.